This TCR beta chain was recorded in a study of brain T cells in children with intractable seizures. Study conclusions and caveats: Absence of clones before surgery may stem from lower sequencing depth.

The CDR3 consists of 11 residues. The germline CDR1 and CDR2 sequences are DFQATT and SNEGSKA (reference sequence). The V end lost 7 bases, the J end lost 8 bases, and 14 bases lay between the germline ends. Comment on this clone: As yet, its antigen is unknown.

Time point defined: blood from clinic visit 5 months post-surgery; TSC patient then seizure free. Assay: immunoSEQ multiplex PCR; the TCRdb copy retains only in-frame clones and omits some. The sample lists about 340,000 clones, over 90% seen once, with about 6% in the top ten. The material was peripheral blood, obtained more than 4 months after surgery. This TCR was sampled from a boy in the first two years of life with tuberous sclerosis and intractable seizures. This rearrangement joins TRBV20-1 to TRBJ1-1; perhaps TRBD1 as D (5 bases). DNA of the CDR3: TGCAGTGTCCTAGGGGAGGGAGAAGCTTTCTTT. This encodes CSVLGEGEAFF.